Listed below are T cell receptor beta chains from one sample, sequenced in a study of blood T cell repertoires in COVID-19. Measured with immunoSEQ multiplex PCR; TCRdb has only the in-frame clones, and not every one. The profile shows 300,000 to 400,000 clones, more than 70% of them singletons. Material: PBMCs or T cells enriched from blood (not recorded which). These receptor sequences come from a young woman who had recovered from COVID-19. Both conserved end residues are part of each CDR3. The D gene is left open where the match is weak. Expanded clones are given a class, and other clones once, few, many or no size at all.

CDR3 length	clone size	D gene	V gene	J gene	CDR3 DNA	CDR3 protein
13	-	-	TRBV5-6	TRBJ1-1	TGTGCCAGCAGACCCTGGGGGGGCGCTGAAGCTTTCTTT	CASRPWGGAEAFF
15	-	TRBD1	TRBV7-9	TRBJ1-2	TGTGCCAGCAGCTTAGGAGGGACAGGGAATGGTGGCTACACCTTC	CASSLGGTGNGGYTF
14	-	TRBD2	TRBV5-4	TRBJ2-5	TGTGCCAGCAGCCCTGGACTAGCGCAAGAGACCCAGTACTTC	CASSPGLAQETQYF
13	-	-	TRBV7-2	TRBJ1-2	TGTGCCAGCAGCCCAACAGGGTCTTATGGCTACACCTTC	CASSPTGSYGYTF
14	-	-	TRBV30	TRBJ1-2	TGTGCCTGGAGTGTATCGGTAATCCCCCCTGGCTACACCTTC	CAWSVSVIPPGYTF
15	-	-	TRBV19	TRBJ1-2	TGTGCCAGCGCTACCGAGATAAGGGGGAACGGCGGCTACACCTTC	CASATEIRGNGGYTF
14	-	TRBD1	TRBV6-5	TRBJ1-2	TGTGCCAGCAGTCGCTTGGGACAGGGCGACGGCTACACCTTC	CASSRLGQGDGYTF
15	-	TRBD1	TRBV2	TRBJ1-2	TGTGCCAGCAGTGAACCGGCAGGGGGAGGCTATGGCTACACCTTC	CASSEPAGGGYGYTF
13	once	-	TRBV18	TRBJ2-7	TGTGCCAGCTCACCAGTAGAGTCCTACGAGCAGTACTTC	CASSPVESYEQYF
17	-	TRBD2	TRBV14	TRBJ2-1	TGTGCCAGCAGTCCCTGGATAGCGGGGGGGCCTACGAATGAGCAGTTCTTC	CASSPWIAGGPTNEQFF
13	-	-	TRBV27	TRBJ1-2	TGTGCCAGCAGTCCCCGGGTGTTCTATGGCTACACCTTC	CASSPRVFYGYTF
15	-	-	TRBV4-3	TRBJ1-6	TGCGCCAGCAGCCAAGAACCGGGAGGTAATTCACCCCTCCACTTT	CASSQEPGGNSPLHF
13	-	-	TRBV30	TRBJ2-3	TGTGCCTGGACCCCCCCTAGCACAGATACGCAGTATTTT	CAWTPPSTDTQYF
16	few	-	TRBV18	TRBJ2-2	TGTGCCAGCTCACCACCGGCAGGGCAGAACACCGGGGAGCTGTTTTTT	CASSPPAGQNTGELFF
14	-	-	TRBV11-3	TRBJ1-2	TGTGCCAGCAGCTTATCCCAGGGGTCCTATGGCTACACCTTC	CASSLSQGSYGYTF
13	few	-	TRBV7-9	TRBJ1-1	TGTGCCAGCAGCTTGGAGGGGCGGGTAGGAGCTTTCTTT	CASSLEGRVGAFF
16	-	-	TRBV29-1	TRBJ1-5	TGCAGCGTCTCGGAAAGAGGGGGGGAGCGCAATCAGCCCCAGCATTTT	CSVSERGGERNQPQHF